A selection of T cell receptor beta chains follows, all from one sample in a study of T cell repertoires in cytomegalovirus infection. TCRdb recomputed calls from the reads with MiXCR, one row per CDR3 protein. The sample has hundreds of thousands of distinct CDR3 sequences, more than 25% seen once; the top ten hold roughly an eighth. These TCRs are of unknown antigen specificity. Sample: cultured CD8+ T cells from PBMCs, taken from culture after CMV antigen stimulation. The receptors shown here come from a human donor in good health (CMV status not recorded). Some clones in this sample may be carry-over from other donors' samples. CDR3s include the opening cysteine and the closing phenylalanine or tryptophan. The D gene is left open where the match is weak. The size field is filled for only some rows; it gives once, few, many or a size class.

V	D	J	size	length	CDR3	DNA
TRBV10-3	NA	TRBJ1-3	NA	13	CASYGPSGNTIYF	TGTGCCAGTTACGGGCCCTCTGGAAACACCATATATTTT
TRBV11-2	TRBD2	TRBJ2-2	few	19	CASSPAGTSSGSGTGELFF	TGTGCCAGCAGCCCCGCCGGGACTAGCTCGGGAAGTGGGACCGGGGAGCTGTTTTTT
TRBV12-3/TRBV12-4	TRBD1	TRBJ2-1	once	16	CASSGTGGITYNEQFF	TGTGCCAGCAGTGGGACAGGGGGCATAACCTACAATGAGCAGTTCTTC
TRBV2	TRBD1	TRBJ2-6	few	18	CASSDPGQGVSGANVLTF	TGTGCCAGCAGCGATCCGGGACAGGGAGTCTCTGGGGCCAACGTCCTGACTTTC
TRBV10-3	TRBD1	TRBJ1-2	NA	19	CAISELQRTGESVGYGYTF	TGTGCCATCAGTGAGCTTCAACGGACAGGGGAATCAGTAGGATATGGCTACACCTTC
TRBV27	TRBD2	TRBJ2-1	NA	15	CASRLLAGGYNEQFF	TGTGCCAGCAGATTACTAGCGGGGGGCTACAATGAGCAGTTCTTC
TRBV7-6	TRBD1	TRBJ1-2	NA	17	CASSLPTGGLEDYGYTF	TGTGCCAGCAGCCTACCGACAGGGGGCCTTGAGGACTATGGCTACACCTTC
TRBV19	NA	TRBJ1-1	NA	14	CASSIGAAGVEAFF	TGTGCCAGTAGTATAGGTGCGGCCGGGGTAGAAGCTTTCTTT
TRBV7-8	NA	TRBJ2-7	NA	13	CASSLEGVYEQYF	TGTGCCAGCAGCTTAGAGGGTGTCTACGAGCAGTACTTC
TRBV7-8	TRBD2	TRBJ2-1	NA	15	CASSLTSGPHGEQFF	TGTGCCAGCAGCCTGACTAGCGGGCCTCACGGGGAGCAGTTCTTC
TRBV10-3	NA	TRBJ1-1	NA	15	CAISESTVMNTEAFF	TGTGCCATCAGTGAGTCGACTGTCATGAACACTGAAGCTTTCTTT
TRBV20-1	NA	TRBJ2-2	NA	15	CSANPRYPPAGELFF	TGCAGTGCTAACCCCAGGTACCCCCCGGCCGGGGAGCTGTTTTTT
TRBV6-5	TRBD1	TRBJ2-3	NA	15	CASVHGQGPTDTQYF	TGTGCCAGCGTCCACGGACAGGGGCCCACAGATACGCAGTATTTT
TRBV20-1	TRBD2	TRBJ2-7	NA	15	CSAIPTSGGTHEQYF	TGCAGTGCCATACCAACTAGCGGGGGAACACACGAGCAGTACTTC
TRBV10-3	NA	TRBJ2-1	many	15	CAISVSDGSYNEQFF	TGTGCCATCAGTGTTAGTGACGGGTCCTACAATGAGCAGTTCTTC
TRBV10-2	NA	TRBJ2-2	NA	20	CASSESRTALGGRSTGELFF	TGCGCCAGCAGTGAGTCTCGAACGGCCTTAGGGGGGCGAAGCACCGGGGAGCTGTTTTTT
TRBV2	TRBD2	TRBJ2-2	NA	14	CATLSGGRTGELFF	TGTGCCACACTTAGCGGGGGACGAACCGGGGAGCTGTTTTTT
TRBV6-1	TRBD2	TRBJ2-3	NA	15	CASRRRGAVADTQYF	TGTGCCAGCAGAAGGCGGGGGGCCGTGGCAGATACGCAGTATTTT
TRBV5-4	NA	TRBJ2-6	few	16	CASSLAGASGANVLTF	TGTGCCAGCAGCTTGGCCGGGGCTTCTGGGGCCAACGTCCTGACTTTC
TRBV6-1	NA	TRBJ1-4	few	15	CASRPGQSLNEKLFF	TGTGCCAGCAGGCCCGGACAGAGCCTTAATGAAAAACTGTTTTTT
TRBV27	NA	TRBJ1-6	NA	14	CASSLVGGLSPLHF	TGTGCCAGCAGTTTAGTTGGGGGGCTCTCACCCCTCCACTTT
TRBV5-4	NA	TRBJ1-2	NA	17	CASSSDGYRGEGYGYTF	TGTGCCAGCAGCAGCGACGGGTACCGCGGGGAGGGCTATGGCTACACCTTC
TRBV27	TRBD1	TRBJ1-1	once	17	CASSQNRQGPLNTEAFF	TGTGCCAGCAGCCAAAATCGACAGGGTCCCTTGAACACTGAAGCTTTCTTT
TRBV6-1	TRBD1	TRBJ1-2	NA	14	CASRARDSNYGYTF	TGTGCCAGCAGAGCCCGGGACAGTAACTATGGCTACACCTTC
TRBV12-3/TRBV12-4	NA	TRBJ1-3	few	14	CASRDLSSGNTIYF	TGTGCCAGCCGAGACCTTTCCTCTGGAAACACCATATATTTT
TRBV7-2	NA	TRBJ1-1	many	14	CASSLWEGNTEAFF	TGTGCCAGCAGCTTATGGGAGGGGAACACTGAAGCTTTCTTT
TRBV7-9	TRBD1	TRBJ1-1	few	16	CASSPRLGTAPLGAFF	TGTGCCAGCAGCCCCCGCTTAGGGACAGCGCCCTTGGGGGCTTTCTTT
TRBV20-1	TRBD1	TRBJ1-2	NA	18	CSAIPPDRGRRKNYGYTF	TGCAGTGCTATTCCCCCAGACAGGGGGCGCAGAAAGAACTATGGCTACACCTTC
TRBV7-3	NA	TRBJ1-2	NA	15	CASSPNRGSPYGYTF	TGTGCCAGCAGCCCCAATCGCGGCAGCCCCTATGGCTACACCTTC
TRBV27	NA	TRBJ1-3	many	17	CASSPTAQHLSGNTIYF	TGTGCCAGCAGCCCCACGGCCCAGCACCTCTCTGGAAACACCATATATTTT
TRBV19	TRBD1	TRBJ2-1	NA	16	CASSIPGQGVYNEQFF	TGTGCCAGTAGTATTCCGGGACAGGGGGTCTACAATGAGCAGTTCTTC
TRBV24-1	NA	TRBJ2-1	many	13	CATSADAYNEQFF	TGTGCCACCAGTGCGGACGCCTACAATGAGCAGTTCTTC
TRBV19	NA	TRBJ2-7	once	13	CASDGFSSYEQYF	TGTGCCAGTGACGGATTTAGCTCCTACGAGCAGTACTTC
TRBV7-8	NA	TRBJ1-2	few	17	CASSLRQTEPAIWGYTF	TGTGCCAGCAGCTTACGGCAGACCGAACCCGCAATTTGGGGCTACACCTTC
TRBV7-2	TRBD2	TRBJ2-5	many	15	CASSPISAGVETQYF	TGTGCCAGCAGCCCCATCTCAGCGGGGGTTGAGACCCAGTACTTC
TRBV10-3	NA	TRBJ2-5	few	13	CAIKSGDRETQYF	TGTGCCATCAAATCCGGGGACCGGGAGACCCAGTACTTC
TRBV6-2/TRBV6-3	NA	TRBJ1-1	NA	15	CASSYLRTENTEAFF	TGTGCCAGCAGTTACCTCCGGACAGAGAACACTGAAGCTTTCTTT
TRBV19	NA	TRBJ1-2	NA	17	CASSIFLDSPPNYGYTF	TGTGCCAGTAGTATCTTCCTGGACAGTCCACCTAACTATGGCTACACCTTC
TRBV27	NA	TRBJ2-1	few	15	CASSLSGPVPNEQFF	TGTGCCAGCAGTTTATCGGGCCCCGTACCGAATGAGCAGTTCTTC
TRBV6-1	NA	TRBJ1-2	NA	12	CASLDGFRGYTF	TGTGCCAGCCTGGACGGGTTTAGGGGCTACACCTTC
TRBV12-3/TRBV12-4	NA	TRBJ1-2	many	15	CASSLLLQGPGGYTF	TGTGCCAGCAGTCTACTCCTTCAGGGACCCGGGGGCTACACCTTC
TRBV4-1	NA	TRBJ2-1	few	15	CASSQDRPGYNEQFF	TGCGCCAGCAGCCAAGATCGCCCAGGGTACAATGAGCAGTTCTTC
TRBV6-5	NA	TRBJ1-3	few	22	CASSYQSALLPLQRSSGNTIYF	TGTGCCAGCAGTTACCAGTCGGCCCTCCTTCCCCTACAGAGAAGCTCTGGAAACACCATATATTTT
TRBV7-6	TRBD1	TRBJ2-1	many	14	CASSSRDRYNEQFF	TGTGCCAGCAGCTCCCGGGACAGATACAATGAGCAGTTCTTC
TRBV24-1	NA	TRBJ2-1	NA	16	CATRSGSGGIYNEQFF	TGTGCCACCAGATCCGGGAGCGGAGGGATTTACAATGAGCAGTTCTTC
TRBV11-3	TRBD1	TRBJ2-3	many	15	CASSPDRYYTDTQYF	TGTGCCAGCAGCCCGGACAGGTACTACACAGATACGCAGTATTTT
TRBV2	NA	TRBJ1-4	few	14	CASRPGGTNEKLFF	TGTGCCAGCAGACCAGGCGGAACTAATGAAAAACTGTTTTTT
TRBV4-1	NA	TRBJ1-1	few	15	CASSQVGARSTEAFF	TGCGCCAGCAGCCAAGTGGGGGCGCGTAGCACTGAAGCTTTCTTT
TRBV4-1	NA	TRBJ2-7	NA	14	CTSSQGGLNYEQYF	TGCACCAGCAGCCAAGGGGGACTTAACTACGAGCAGTACTTC
TRBV23-1	NA	TRBJ1-1	few	15	CASSRSPRGYTEAFF	TGCGCCAGCAGTCGGAGTCCCCGGGGATACACTGAAGCTTTCTTT
TRBV28	TRBD2	TRBJ2-1	NA	19	CASSSPTSGGAKTYNEQFF	TGTGCCAGCAGTTCCCCAACTAGCGGGGGGGCTAAAACCTACAATGAGCAGTTCTTC
TRBV6-2/TRBV6-3	NA	TRBJ2-3	NA	12	CASSYVEDTQYF	TGTGCCAGCAGTTACGTGGAAGATACGCAGTATTTT
TRBV6-6	NA	TRBJ1-1	NA	14	CASSSAGRGYEAFF	TGTGCCAGCAGTTCTGCGGGGAGGGGTTATGAAGCTTTCTTT
TRBV12-3/TRBV12-4	TRBD2	TRBJ2-5	NA	16	CASSFASGGSQETQYF	TGTGCCAGCAGTTTTGCTAGCGGGGGTTCCCAAGAGACCCAGTACTTC
TRBV29-1	NA	TRBJ1-3	few	14	CSVEAGGSGNTIYF	TGCAGCGTTGAAGCGGGAGGCTCTGGAAACACCATATATTTT
TRBV7-6	TRBD1	TRBJ1-2	NA	15	CASSLAPRDRESYTF	TGTGCCAGCAGCTTAGCCCCACGGGACAGGGAAAGCTACACCTTC
TRBV5-6	NA	TRBJ1-5	few	16	CASSLGTAGSNQPQHF	TGTGCCAGCAGCCTGGGTACGGCAGGAAGCAATCAGCCCCAGCATTTT